The 31 T cell receptor beta chains below were found in one sample sequenced in a study of vaccination and CD4 T cells after COVID-19. No antigen has been assigned to these receptors. At the Johns Hopkins FTIC core, DNA taken from cultured CD4+ T cells was sequenced by way of the Oncomine TCR Beta short-read assay. One entry per CDR3 protein, called by TCRdb with MiXCR from the PCR reads. Here the sample spans about 13,000 distinct CDR3 sequences, roughly a third being singletons. Treatment: roughly 10-day PBMC culture with coronavirus spike peptide pools or control peptides (ViraFEST assay). Sample: CD4+ T cells from blood, cultured in vitro, taken after SARS-CoV-2 vaccination. These TCRs come from a human donor who had recovered from COVID-19.

This clonotype was detected a few times. This rearrangement joins TRBV12-3 or TRBV12-4 to TRBJ1-5; D call uncertain. V was trimmed by 8 bases and J by 10 bases, leaving 15 bases between them. This CDR3 spans 12 amino acids. The DNA of the CDR3 is TGTGCCAGCCTAGGCGGTTTGGGCCCCCAGCATTTT. This sequence encodes CASLGGLGPQHF.

This chain joins TRBV7-8 and TRBJ2-3, with 9 nucleotides matching TRBD2. The junction had 8 bases not matched to a gene; V was cut back by 3 bases and J by 4 bases. CDR1 is SGHVS, CDR2 FQNEAQ, per germline. The CDR3 extends over 16 amino acids. CDR3 in DNA: TGTGCCAGCAGCTTTCAGGCAAGCGGGAGGCCAGATACGCAGTATTTT. Translation: CASSFQASGRPDTQYF.

This sequence joins TRBV10-1 and TRBJ2-3; D ambiguous. In germline, CDR1 is WNHNN, CDR2 SYGVQD (reference sequence). Trimming pared 2 bases from V and 6 bases from J, leaving 15 bases between. This CDR3 region has 15 residues. The CDR3 is CASSEGRVDKDTQYF. The CDR3 bases are TGCGCCAGCAGTGAGGGACGGGTAGATAAGGATACGCAGTATTTT.

This clonotype was observed a few times. V usage is TRBV6-1 and J usage is TRBJ1-6; 7 bases agree with TRBD1. Germline CDR1 MNHNS, CDR2 SASEGT. The CDR3 totals 16 residues. The trim removed 7 bases at V and 7 bases at J, leaving 13 bases unmatched. CDR3 sequence: CASNNRRQGVNSPLHF. CDR3 nucleotide sequence: TGTGCCAGCAACAACCGAAGGCAGGGGGTAAATTCACCCCTCCACTTT.

V is TRBV7-6 and J is TRBJ1-6, with D perhaps matching TRBD1 (5 bases). The CDR3 spans 14 residues. Per the germline V gene, CDR1 is SGHVS and CDR2 is FNYEAQ. The V end lost 5 bases, the J end lost 5 bases, and 10 bases lay between the germline ends. CDR3 sequence (DNA): TGTGCCAGCAGCCCGGGACGGAATAATTCACCCCTCCACTTT. Protein product: CASSPGRNNSPLHF.

This clonotype was seen more than once but under ten times. V usage is TRBV24-1 and J usage is TRBJ1-2; possibly TRBD1 for D (6 bases). The CDR3 has 15 amino acids. The V and J ends lost 7 bases and 1 base respectively, with 15 bases between them. From germline, CDR1 is KGHDR and CDR2 SFDVKD. CDR3 in amino acids: CATSRVGGSNYGYTF. CDR3 DNA sequence: TGTGCCACCAGCCGTGTAGGGGGTAGTAACTATGGCTACACCTTC.

This clonotype was picked up a small number of times. The V call is TRBV6-4, the J call TRBJ2-5; D possibly matches TRBD1 or TRBD2 (6 bases each). There are 15 residues in the CDR3. V lost 2 bases and J lost 2, with 12 bases in between. Germline-derived CDR1 and CDR2 are MRHNA and SNTAGT. This CDR3 is CASSDRGASQETQYF. CDR3 nucleotide sequence: TGTGCCAGCAGTGACAGGGGGGCCTCACAAGAGACCCAGTACTTC.

The V call is TRBV7-3, the J call TRBJ2-2; 10 nucleotides align to TRBD2. Germline CDR1 and CDR2: SGHTA and FQGTGA. Trimming removed 5 bases from V and 0 bases from J; junction bases left unmatched: 9. The CDR3 extends over 18 amino acids. CDR3 coding DNA: TGTGCCAGCAGCACGACTAGCGGGTCTTCCTCGAACACCGGGGAGCTGTTTTTT. Translated: CASSTTSGSSSNTGELFF.

The genes are TRBV27 and TRBJ2-5, with D tentatively TRBD1 (5 bases). Trimming removed 1 base at V and 2 bases at J, with 14 bases between. The germline gives CDR1 MNHEY, CDR2 SMNVEV (reference sequence). CDR3 size: 16 residues. CDR3 coding DNA: TGTGCCAGCAGTTTATTGGCAGGGATTGGGCAAGAGACCCAGTACTTC. It translates to CASSLLAGIGQETQYF.

The chain couples TRBV2 to TRBJ2-5, with TRBD1 matching over 8 bases. This CDR3 is 14 amino acids long. Germline values: CDR1 SNHLY, CDR2 FYNNEI. The V and J ends lost 5 bases and 5 bases, in that order; junction bases with no gene match: 7. DNA for the CDR3: TGTGCCAGCAGTCCCCGGGACAGGTTTGAGACCCAGTACTTC. Translating gives CASSPRDRFETQYF.

The rearrangement links TRBV28 to TRBJ2-7; tentative D call: TRBD1 (7 bases). V gave up 6 bases and J gave up 7 bases, with 22 bases separating them. The CDR3 length is 15 residues. The germline V gene has CDR1 MDHEN and CDR2 SYDVKM. DNA for the CDR3: TGTGCCAGCAGCAACCGGGGGACAGCTCTGAGGGAGCAGTACTTC. Its translation: CASSNRGTALREQYF.

In this sample, this clonotype turned up a few times. The chain couples TRBV24-1 to TRBJ2-1; D ambiguous. Germline V CDR1 and CDR2: KGHDR, SFDVKD. The CDR3 runs to 14 residues. V was trimmed by 4 bases and J by 6 bases, leaving 12 bases between them. CDR3 region: CATSDSPKVNEQFF. The CDR3 region has the DNA TGTGCCACCAGTGACAGCCCTAAGGTCAATGAGCAGTTCTTC.

This clonotype was recorded a few times. The chain recombines TRBV27 with TRBJ2-7, with 11 bases aligning to TRBD1. The CDR3 runs to 17 residues. Germline assignment: CDR1 MNHEY and CDR2 SMNVEV (reference sequence). Losses at the gene ends were 3 bases for V and 3 bases for J; bases not matched to a gene: 10. The CDR3 DNA reads TGTGCCAGCAGTTTTATAAGGCTAGGGACAGGGGGCTACGAGCAGTACTTC. Amino acids: CASSFIRLGTGGYEQYF.

In DNA form, the CDR3 reads TGTGCCAGCAGTTCCCCGCGGGGACAGGGGCTTCAGGGCTACACCTTC. This translates into CASSSPRGQGLQGYTF. The chain employs TRBV28 and TRBJ1-2; 10 bases are a match to TRBD1. CDR1 is MDHEN, CDR2 SYDVKM, per germline. The CDR3 contains 16 residues. The ends lost 4 bases at V and 8 bases at J; junction bases unmatched: 13.

This sequence joins TRBV6-2 or TRBV6-3 and TRBJ2-1; the D is unclear. This CDR3 has 13 residues. Germline V gene lookup returns CDR1 MNHEY and CDR2 SVGEGT. V lost 0 bases and J lost 4, with 4 bases in between. Here the CDR3 reads CASSYSGYNEQFF. The CDR3 nucleotides are TGTGCCAGCAGTTACTCGGGGTACAATGAGCAGTTCTTC.

V and J are TRBV30 and TRBJ1-1, with TRBD1 as a possible D gene (5 bases). The V gene's germline CDR1 is GTSNPN and CDR2 SVGIG (reference sequence). The CDR3 is 17 residues long. The V end lost 0 bases, the J end lost 4 bases, and 21 bases lay between the germline ends. The CDR3 is CAWSVLLSLRASTEAFF. DNA for the CDR3: TGTGCCTGGAGTGTACTATTATCCCTCAGGGCGAGCACTGAAGCTTTCTTT.

The V and J genes are TRBV20-1 and TRBJ1-1; 8 nucleotides agree with TRBD1. The V gene's germline CDR1 is DFQATT and CDR2 SNEGSKA (reference sequence). The CDR3 has 14 residues. V lost 5 bases to trimming and J lost 0 bases; unmatched junction nucleotides: 5. The CDR3 DNA sequence: TGCAGTGCTCCCTCACAGGGGGTGAACACTGAAGCTTTCTTT. Its protein is CSAPSQGVNTEAFF.

The V and J genes are TRBV6-5 and TRBJ2-7; no reliable D call. The CDR3 extends over 11 amino acids. V shed 2 bases and J shed 3 bases, with 2 bases lying between them. Looked up from germline, CDR1 is MNHEY and CDR2 is SVGAGI. The CDR3 loop is CASSYDYEQYF. CDR3 bases: TGTGCCAGCAGTTACGACTACGAGCAGTACTTC.

This clonotype was seen a handful of times. The genes are TRBV5-1 and TRBJ2-1; tentative D call: TRBD2 (5 bases). V was shortened by 1 base and J by 4 bases, with 6 bases between the two germline ends. The CDR3 runs to 13 residues. Per the germline V gene, CDR1 is SGHRS and CDR2 is YFSETQ. The CDR3 protein is CASSLTGYNEQFF. The CDR3 coding sequence is TGCGCCAGCAGCTTGACGGGGTACAATGAGCAGTTCTTC.

This clonotype has just a few counts. The gene calls are TRBV7-2 and TRBJ1-1; no definite D call. V lost 5 bases and J 3 bases, leaving 16 bases between the germline ends. This CDR3 region has 15 residues. Germline-derived CDR1 and CDR2 are SGHTA and FQGNSA. This CDR3 is CASSPGPGGHTEAFF. The CDR3 region has the DNA TGTGCCAGCAGCCCCGGGCCCGGAGGGCACACTGAAGCTTTCTTT.

Sample share makes this clonotype large. The chain combines TRBV27 with TRBJ1-2; D not certain. The ends were cut back, 2 bases at V and 3 bases at J, with 16 bases in the middle. Germline CDR1 reads MNHEY; CDR2 reads SMNVEV (reference sequence). There are 16 residues in the CDR3. The CDR3 bases are TGTGCCAGCAGTTTAAGGTTACGGACCGACGACTATGGCTACACCTTC. Residues: CASSLRLRTDDYGYTF.

This clonotype has a handful of counts. The V gene is TRBV19, the J gene TRBJ1-2; 10 bases fit TRBD1. The CDR3 consists of 13 residues. The junction had 5 bases not matched to a gene; V was cut back by 7 bases and J by 6 bases. Looked up from germline, CDR1 is LNHDA and CDR2 is SQIVND (reference sequence). The CDR3 sequence is CASTRDRGDGYTF. CDR3 DNA: TGTGCCAGTACCCGGGACAGGGGCGATGGCTACACCTTC.

The chain combines TRBV11-3 with TRBJ2-7; tentatively, D is TRBD1 or TRBD2 (5 bases each). V lost 5 bases and J 7 bases, leaving 18 bases between the germline ends. Germline CDR1 reads SGHNT; CDR2 reads YENEEA. This CDR3 contains 14 residues. CDR3 sequence reads: CASSPYGAPWEQYF. The CDR3 nucleotides read TGTGCCAGCAGCCCTTACGGGGCCCCCTGGGAGCAGTACTTC.

The DNA of the CDR3 is TGTGCCAGCAGTTCCGCGGGCCTATCAACCGGGGAGCTGTTTTTT. Its protein is CASSSAGLSTGELFF. This chain connects TRBV27 to TRBJ2-2, with TRBD2 as a possible D gene (5 bases). The CDR3 loop spans 15 amino acids. Germline CDR1 and CDR2: MNHEY and SMNVEV (reference sequence). Trimming stripped 4 bases from V and 5 bases from J, with 14 bases between.

The chain uses TRBV7-3 and TRBJ2-2; 7 bases are a match to TRBD2. This CDR3 has 18 residues. CDR1 is SGHTA and CDR2 is FQGTGA in the germline V gene. V lost 5 bases, J lost 4 bases, and 16 bases stayed unmatched. The CDR3 spells CASSELTAGVIGTGELFF. The CDR3 DNA reads TGTGCCAGCAGCGAATTGACGGCGGGAGTGATAGGCACCGGGGAGCTGTTTTTT.

V usage is TRBV6-1 and J usage is TRBJ1-2; 8 bases map to TRBD1. The V and J ends lost 6 bases and 5 bases, in that order; junction bases with no gene match: 8. The CDR3 sequence is 14 residues long. Germline CDR1 and CDR2: MNHNS and SASEGT. CDR3: CASRPDRGGYGYTF. For the CDR3, the DNA is TGTGCCAGCAGACCCGACAGGGGCGGTTATGGCTACACCTTC.

The DNA of the CDR3 is TGTGCCAGCAGTTTGGCTAGCGGGTACCAAGAGACCCAGTACTTC. Translation gives CASSLASGYQETQYF. The rearrangement links TRBV12-3 or TRBV12-4 to TRBJ2-5; TRBD2 matches 8 bases. With 3 bases clipped from V and 0 bases from J, the junction kept 3 bases outside the gene matches. The CDR3 covers 15 residues.

This clonotype was detected only once. The V call is TRBV6-1, the J call TRBJ1-4; 9 nucleotides align to TRBD1. This CDR3 comprises 15 residues. Germline trimming cut 6 bases from V and 0 bases from J; bases unmatched to any gene: 2. Germline CDR1 MNHNS, CDR2 SASEGT. This chain's CDR3 is CASSRDRATNEKLFF. CDR3 nucleotide sequence: TGTGCCAGCAGCCGGGACAGGGCAACTAATGAAAAACTGTTTTTT.

This sequence joins TRBV7-8 and TRBJ1-6, with D perhaps TRBD1 (6 bases). Germline V gives CDR1 SGHVS, CDR2 FQNEAQ. This CDR3 has 13 amino acids. V was cut by 5 bases and J by 10 bases, with 12 bases left in between. The CDR3 region is CASSKTGTSPLHF. DNA of the CDR3: TGTGCCAGCAGCAAAACAGGGACCTCACCCCTCCACTTT.

This clonotype showed up just a few times. The chain recombines TRBV7-2 with TRBJ2-6; 10 nucleotides line up with TRBD1. The CDR3 consists of 16 residues. V dropped 5 bases and J dropped 2; count of bases not matched to a gene: 3. Germline CDR1 and CDR2: SGHTA and FQGNSA. The CDR3 DNA sequence: TGTGCCAGCAGCGTGACAGGGGGCGCTGGGGCCAACGTCCTGACTTTC. Translating gives CASSVTGGAGANVLTF.

The CDR3 region is CASSFDTGGSTGGYTF. The CDR3, as DNA: TGTGCCAGCAGTTTTGATACAGGGGGTTCCACCGGCGGCTACACCTTC. The chain uses TRBV7-9 and TRBJ1-2; 8 positions agree with TRBD1. The length of the CDR3 is 16 residues. The trim removed 6 bases at V and 8 bases at J, leaving 17 bases unmatched. In germline, CDR1 is SEHNR, CDR2 FQNEAQ (reference sequence).